Sequencing of this TCR beta chain was carried out in a study of T cells in Graves' hyperthyroidism and ophthalmopathy. This clonotype was observed a handful of times. Trimming took 4 bases from V and 0 from J, leaving 14 bases between them. Germline V gene data show CDR1 as SGDLS and CDR2 as YYNGEE. The CDR3 runs 15 residues. Regions amplified from RNA transcripts were the TCR beta CDR3 regions. The HTBI primer set was used in a first-round RT-PCR of the TCR CDR3. One entry per CDR3 protein results from TCRdb running MiXCR on the multiplex PCR reads. The sample carries around 240,000 distinct CDR3 sequences, about 15% recorded once.

Material for sequencing was blood. The source of this sequence is a woman aged 40 to 50 with Graves' hyperthyroidism that later progressed to Graves' ophthalmopathy. V and J are TRBV9 and TRBJ2-7, with a possible D match to TRBD2 (5 bases). The CDR3 sequence is CASSQGLLSSYEQYF. CDR3 nucleotides: TGTGCCAGCAGCCAAGGACTGTTAAGCTCCTACGAGCAGTACTTC.